This TCR beta chain was documented in a study of blood T cell repertoires in COVID-19. This clone appeared a single time. Trimming took off 2 bases at V and 9 bases at J, with 11 bases between the two ends. CDR1 is MDHEN and CDR2 is SYDVKM in the germline V gene. This CDR3 comprises 12 residues. Enrollment of patients from Seattle took place during active infection, with longitudinal follow-up. Authors' processing steps: Estimated nucleated cell counts came from reference gene primer amplification. Clones were read by immunoSEQ multiplex PCR, and TCRdb kept only the in-frame ones, dropping some. The DNA gave D and trimming, while V, J and clone size come from that table. The sample carries fewer than 200,000 clones, 85% recorded once.

The sample was peripheral blood. The gene calls are TRBV28 and TRBJ2-7; D is uncertain. The receptor comes from a woman over 75 with COVID-19, enrolled during active disease. This CDR3 is CASSLGLIGQYF. The CDR3 DNA reads TGTGCCAGCAGTTTAGGGCTAATCGGGCAGTACTTC.